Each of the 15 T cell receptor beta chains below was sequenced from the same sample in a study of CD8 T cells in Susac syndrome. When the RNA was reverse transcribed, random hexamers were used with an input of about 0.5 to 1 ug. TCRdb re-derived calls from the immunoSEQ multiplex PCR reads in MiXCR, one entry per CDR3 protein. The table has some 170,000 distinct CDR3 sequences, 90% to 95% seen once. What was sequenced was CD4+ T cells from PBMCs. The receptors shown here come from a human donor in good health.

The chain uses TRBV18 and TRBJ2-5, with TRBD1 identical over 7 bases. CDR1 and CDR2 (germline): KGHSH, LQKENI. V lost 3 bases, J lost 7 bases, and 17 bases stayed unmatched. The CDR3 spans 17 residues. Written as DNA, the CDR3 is TGTGCCAGCTCACCTTTCACCCCGGGACAGAGTCTTCGGACCCAGTACTTC. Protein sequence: CASSPFTPGQSLRTQYF.

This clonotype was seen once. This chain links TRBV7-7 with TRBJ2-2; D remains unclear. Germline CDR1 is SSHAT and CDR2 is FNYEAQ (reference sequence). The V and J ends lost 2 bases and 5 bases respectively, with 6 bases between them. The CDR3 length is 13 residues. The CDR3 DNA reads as TGTGCCAGCAGCTTAAGGTTTACCGGGGAGCTGTTTTTT. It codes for CASSLRFTGELFF. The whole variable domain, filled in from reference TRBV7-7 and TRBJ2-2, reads GAGVSQSPRYKVTKRGQDVTLRCDPISSHATLYWYQQALGQGPEFLTYFNYEAQPDKSGLPSDRFSAERPEGSISTLTIQRTEQRDSAMYRCASSLRFTGELFFGEGSRLTVL.

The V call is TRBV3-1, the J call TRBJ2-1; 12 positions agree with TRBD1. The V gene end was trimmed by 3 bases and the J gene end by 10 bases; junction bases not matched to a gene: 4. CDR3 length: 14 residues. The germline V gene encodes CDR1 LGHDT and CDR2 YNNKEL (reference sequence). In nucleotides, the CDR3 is TGTGCCAGCAGCCAGGGACAGGGGGCGCGGGAGCAGTTCTTC. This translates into CASSQGQGAREQFF.

The CDR3 DNA reads as TGTGCCACCCTTACTTCTGGGGCCAACGTCCTGACTTTC. Translating gives CATLTSGANVLTF. The chain uses TRBV6-5 and TRBJ2-6; no reliable D call. The germline V gene encodes CDR1 MNHEY and CDR2 SVGAGI. CDR3 length: 13 amino acids. The V end lost 10 bases, the J end lost 1 base, and 8 bases lay between the germline ends.

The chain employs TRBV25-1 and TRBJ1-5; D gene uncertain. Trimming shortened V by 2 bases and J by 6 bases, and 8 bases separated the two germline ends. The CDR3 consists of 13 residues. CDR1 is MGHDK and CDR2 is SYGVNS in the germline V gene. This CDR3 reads CASSEPRGQPQHF. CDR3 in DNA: TGTGCCAGCAGTGAACCCCGGGGTCAGCCCCAGCATTTT.

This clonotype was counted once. In DNA form, the CDR3 reads TGTGCCAGCAGCCTTGACAGGGTCACCGGGGAGCTGTTTTTT. It encodes CASSLDRVTGELFF. The chain couples TRBV5-4 to TRBJ2-2; 7 bases are a match to TRBD1. Trimming cost V 4 bases and J 4 bases; bases outside gene matches: 4. Germline V lookup: CDR1 SGHNT, CDR2 YYREEE (reference sequence). The CDR3 runs 14 residues.

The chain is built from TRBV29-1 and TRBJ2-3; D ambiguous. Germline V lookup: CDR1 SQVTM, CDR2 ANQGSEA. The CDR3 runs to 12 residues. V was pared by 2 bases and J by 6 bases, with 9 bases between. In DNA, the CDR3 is TGCAGCGTTGAATCCATGGGGGATACGCAGTATTTT. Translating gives CSVESMGDTQYF.

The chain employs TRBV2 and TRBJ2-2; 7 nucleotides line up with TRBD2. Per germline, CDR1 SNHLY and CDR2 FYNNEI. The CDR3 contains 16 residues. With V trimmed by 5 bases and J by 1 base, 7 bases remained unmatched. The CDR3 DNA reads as TGTGCCAGCAGTTCCCACGGGAGGAGGAACACCGGGGAGCTGTTTTTT. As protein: CASSSHGRRNTGELFF.

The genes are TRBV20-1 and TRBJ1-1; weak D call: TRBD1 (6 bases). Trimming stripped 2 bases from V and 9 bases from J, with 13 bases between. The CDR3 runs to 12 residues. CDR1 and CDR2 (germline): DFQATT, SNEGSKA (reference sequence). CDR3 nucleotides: TGCAGTGCTAGACTGCAGGGGCGGAAAGCTTTCTTT. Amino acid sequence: CSARLQGRKAFF.

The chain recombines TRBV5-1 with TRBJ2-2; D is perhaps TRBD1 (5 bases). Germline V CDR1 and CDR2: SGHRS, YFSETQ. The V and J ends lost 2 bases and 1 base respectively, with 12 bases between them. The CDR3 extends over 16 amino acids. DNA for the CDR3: TGCGCCAGCAGCTTAATAGGGGCCCGGAACACCGGGGAGCTGTTTTTT. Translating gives CASSLIGARNTGELFF.

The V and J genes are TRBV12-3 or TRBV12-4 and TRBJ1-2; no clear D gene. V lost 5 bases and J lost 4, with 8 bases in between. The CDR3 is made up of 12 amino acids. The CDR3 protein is CASSPSIYGYTF. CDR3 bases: TGTGCCAGCAGTCCCTCAATCTATGGCTACACCTTC.

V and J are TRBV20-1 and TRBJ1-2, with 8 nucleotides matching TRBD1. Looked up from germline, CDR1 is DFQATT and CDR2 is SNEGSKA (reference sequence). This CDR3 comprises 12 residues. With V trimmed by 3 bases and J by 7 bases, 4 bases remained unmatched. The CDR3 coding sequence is TGCAGTGCTAGGGCAGGGGGCCTTGGCTACACCTTC. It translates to CSARAGGLGYTF.

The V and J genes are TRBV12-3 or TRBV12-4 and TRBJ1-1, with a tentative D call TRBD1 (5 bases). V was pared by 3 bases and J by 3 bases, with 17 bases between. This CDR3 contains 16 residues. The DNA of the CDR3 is TGTGCCAGCAGTTTTGGGACGGCTTGGGGTGACACTGAAGCTTTCTTT. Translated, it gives CASSFGTAWGDTEAFF.

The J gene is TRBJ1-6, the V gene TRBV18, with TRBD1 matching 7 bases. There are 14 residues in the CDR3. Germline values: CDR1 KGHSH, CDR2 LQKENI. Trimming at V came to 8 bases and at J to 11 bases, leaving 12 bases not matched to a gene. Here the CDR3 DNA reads TGTGCCAGCCTTAGGGGGCAGGGTATCGCACCCCTCCACTTT. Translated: CASLRGQGIAPLHF.

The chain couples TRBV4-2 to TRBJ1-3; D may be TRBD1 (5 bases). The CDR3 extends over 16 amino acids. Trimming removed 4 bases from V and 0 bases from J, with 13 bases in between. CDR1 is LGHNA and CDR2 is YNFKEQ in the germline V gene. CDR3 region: CASSRIGAYSGNTIYF. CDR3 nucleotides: TGTGCCAGCAGCCGGATCGGGGCGTACTCTGGAAACACCATATATTTT.